This record covers a single T cell receptor beta chain. Its antigen is not known. This entry is derived from a study of cytomegalovirus exposure and HLA in healthy donors. This CDR3 comprises 13 residues. V gave up 8 bases and J gave up 3 bases, with 14 bases separating them. Germline V gives CDR1 MNHEY, CDR2 SMNVEV (reference sequence). Study observations and caveats: According to a later analysis, most TCR beta chains associated with CMV appeared HLA-restricted.

The PCR made use of 60 Vbeta and 13 Jbeta primers. The repertoire was sequenced with immunoSEQ multiplex PCR; TCRdb's copy has only in-frame clones and lacks some. The data show 250,000 to 350,000 clones, around 86% seen once. The receptor's source is a man aged 40-49 years in good health and CMV-seropositive. The chain links TRBV27 to TRBJ2-7; the D gene is possibly TRBD2 (6 bases). Material: PBMCs. This CDR3 reads CASALGRYYEQYF. CDR3 coding DNA: TGTGCCAGCGCTCTAGGGAGGTACTACGAGCAGTACTTC.